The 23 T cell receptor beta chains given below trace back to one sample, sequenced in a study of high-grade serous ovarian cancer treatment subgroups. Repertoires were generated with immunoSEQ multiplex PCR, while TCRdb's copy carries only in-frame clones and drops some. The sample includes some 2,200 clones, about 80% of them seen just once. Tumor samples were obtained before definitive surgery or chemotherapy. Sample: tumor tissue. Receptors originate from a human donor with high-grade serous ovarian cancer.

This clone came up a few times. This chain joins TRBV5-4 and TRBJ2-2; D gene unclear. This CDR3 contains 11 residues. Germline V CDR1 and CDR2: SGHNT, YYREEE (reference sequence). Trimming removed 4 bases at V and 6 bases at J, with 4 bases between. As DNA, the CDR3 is TGTGCCAGCAGCCTCTCCGGGGAGCTGTTTTTT. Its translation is CASSLSGELFF.

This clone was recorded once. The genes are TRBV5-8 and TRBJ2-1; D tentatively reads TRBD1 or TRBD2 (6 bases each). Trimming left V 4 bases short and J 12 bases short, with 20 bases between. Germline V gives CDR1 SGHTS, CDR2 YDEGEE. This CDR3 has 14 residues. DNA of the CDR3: TGTGCCAGCAGCCCAGGGGTAGCGGCCCCAGTGCAGTTCTTC. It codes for CASSPGVAAPVQFF.

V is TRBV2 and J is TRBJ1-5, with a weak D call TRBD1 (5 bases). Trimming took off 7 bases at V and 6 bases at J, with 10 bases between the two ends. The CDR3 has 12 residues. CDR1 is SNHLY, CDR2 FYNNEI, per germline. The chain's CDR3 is CASTTGGQPQHF. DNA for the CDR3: TGTGCCAGCACCACCGGGGGTCAGCCCCAGCATTTT.

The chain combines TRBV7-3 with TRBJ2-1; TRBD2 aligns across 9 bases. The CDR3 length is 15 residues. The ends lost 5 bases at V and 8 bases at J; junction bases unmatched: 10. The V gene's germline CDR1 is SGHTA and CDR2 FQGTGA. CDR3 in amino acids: CASSGMGGGADEQFF. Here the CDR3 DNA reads TGTGCCAGCAGCGGGATGGGCGGGGGGGCGGATGAGCAGTTCTTC.

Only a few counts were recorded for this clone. The CDR3 here is CASSLSHSSYEQYF. The CDR3, as DNA: TGTGCCAGCAGCTTATCGCACAGCTCCTACGAGCAGTACTTC. The V gene is TRBV11-2, the J gene TRBJ2-7; D unresolved. Trimming took off 2 bases at V and 0 bases at J, with 8 bases between the two ends. In germline, CDR1 is SGHAT, CDR2 FQNNGV. The CDR3 is 14 amino acids.

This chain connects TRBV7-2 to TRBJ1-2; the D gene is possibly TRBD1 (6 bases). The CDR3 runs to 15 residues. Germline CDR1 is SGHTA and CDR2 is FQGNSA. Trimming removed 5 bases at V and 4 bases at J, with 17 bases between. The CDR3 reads CASSPEGGVSYGYTF. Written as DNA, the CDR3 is TGTGCCAGCAGCCCCGAGGGGGGCGTCTCCTATGGCTACACCTTC.

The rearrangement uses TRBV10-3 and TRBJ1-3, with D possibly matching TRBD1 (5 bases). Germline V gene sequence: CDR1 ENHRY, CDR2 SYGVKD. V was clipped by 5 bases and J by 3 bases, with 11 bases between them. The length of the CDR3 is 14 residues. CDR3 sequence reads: CAISMGPNGNTIYF. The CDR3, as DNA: TGTGCCATCAGTATGGGACCCAATGGAAACACCATATATTTT.

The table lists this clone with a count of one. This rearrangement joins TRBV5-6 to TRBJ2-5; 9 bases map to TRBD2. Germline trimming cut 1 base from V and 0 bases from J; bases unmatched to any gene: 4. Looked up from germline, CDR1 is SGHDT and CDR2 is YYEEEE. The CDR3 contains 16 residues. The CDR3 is CASSLPLAGYQETQYF. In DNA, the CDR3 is TGTGCCAGCAGCTTGCCCCTAGCGGGGTACCAAGAGACCCAGTACTTC.

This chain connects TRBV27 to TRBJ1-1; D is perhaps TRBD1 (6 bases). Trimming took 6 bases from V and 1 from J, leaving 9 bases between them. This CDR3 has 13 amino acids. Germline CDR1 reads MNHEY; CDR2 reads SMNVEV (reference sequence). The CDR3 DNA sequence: TGTGCCAGCAGACCGGGACAGAACACTGAAGCTTTCTTT. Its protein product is CASRPGQNTEAFF.

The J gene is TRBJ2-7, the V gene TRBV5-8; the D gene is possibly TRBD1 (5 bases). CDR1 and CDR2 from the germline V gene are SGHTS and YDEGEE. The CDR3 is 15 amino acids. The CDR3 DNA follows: TGTGCCAGCAGCTTGTCTGATAGGGGTACCTACGAGCGGTACGTC. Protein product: CASSLSDRGTYERYV.

This chain's CDR3 is CASSRWTAQETQYF. The DNA for the CDR3 is TGTGCCAGCAGTCGCTGGACGGCCCAAGAGACCCAGTACTTC. This chain joins TRBV6-6 and TRBJ2-5; D gene ambiguous. The CDR3 has 14 amino acids. With 5 bases removed from V and 1 base from J, the gap between germline ends came to 11 bases. CDR1 is MNHNY and CDR2 is SVGAGI in the germline V gene (reference sequence).

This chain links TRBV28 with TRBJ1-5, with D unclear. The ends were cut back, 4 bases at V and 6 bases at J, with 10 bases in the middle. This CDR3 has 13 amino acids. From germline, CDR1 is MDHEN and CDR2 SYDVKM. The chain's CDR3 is CASSYGEGQPQHF. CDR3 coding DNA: TGTGCCAGCAGTTACGGCGAAGGTCAGCCCCAGCATTTT.

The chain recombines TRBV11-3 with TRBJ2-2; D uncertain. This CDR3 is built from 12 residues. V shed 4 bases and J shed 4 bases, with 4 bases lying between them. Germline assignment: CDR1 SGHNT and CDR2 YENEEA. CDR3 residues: CASSSGTGELFF. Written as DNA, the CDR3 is TGTGCCAGCAGCTCAGGCACCGGGGAGCTGTTTTTT.

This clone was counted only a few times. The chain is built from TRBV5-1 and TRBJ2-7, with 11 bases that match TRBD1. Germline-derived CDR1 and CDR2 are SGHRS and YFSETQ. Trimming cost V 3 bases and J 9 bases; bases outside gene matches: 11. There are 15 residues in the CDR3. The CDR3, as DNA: TGCGCCAGCAGCTATGGACAGGGGGCTTCGAGCGTGCAGTACTTC. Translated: CASSYGQGASSVQYF.

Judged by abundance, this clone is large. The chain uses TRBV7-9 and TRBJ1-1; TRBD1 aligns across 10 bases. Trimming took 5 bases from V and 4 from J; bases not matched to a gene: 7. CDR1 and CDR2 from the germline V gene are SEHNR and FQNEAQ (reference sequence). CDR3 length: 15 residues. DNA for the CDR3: TGTGCCAGCAGCCACCCGACAGGGGGCGTCACTGAAGCTTTCTTT. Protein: CASSHPTGGVTEAFF.

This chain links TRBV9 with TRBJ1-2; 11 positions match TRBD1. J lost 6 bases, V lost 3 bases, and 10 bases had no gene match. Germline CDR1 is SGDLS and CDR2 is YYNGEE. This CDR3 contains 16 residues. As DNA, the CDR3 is TGTGCCAGCAGCGCGGGGCGGACAGGGGGCAGTCATGGCTACACCTTC. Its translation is CASSAGRTGGSHGYTF.

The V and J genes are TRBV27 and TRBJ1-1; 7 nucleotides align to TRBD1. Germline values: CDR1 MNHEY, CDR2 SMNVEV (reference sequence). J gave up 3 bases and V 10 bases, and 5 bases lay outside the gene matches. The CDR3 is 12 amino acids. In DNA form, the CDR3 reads TGTGCCACTCAGGGGGGGTACACTGAAGCTTTCTTT. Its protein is CATQGGYTEAFF.

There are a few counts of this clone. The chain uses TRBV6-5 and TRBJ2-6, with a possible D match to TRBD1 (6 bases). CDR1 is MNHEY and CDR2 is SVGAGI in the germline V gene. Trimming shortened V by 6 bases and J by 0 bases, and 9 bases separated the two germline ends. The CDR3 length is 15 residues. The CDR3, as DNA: TGTGCCAGCAGCTACAGGGACTCTGGGGCCAACGTCCTGACTTTC. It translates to CASSYRDSGANVLTF.

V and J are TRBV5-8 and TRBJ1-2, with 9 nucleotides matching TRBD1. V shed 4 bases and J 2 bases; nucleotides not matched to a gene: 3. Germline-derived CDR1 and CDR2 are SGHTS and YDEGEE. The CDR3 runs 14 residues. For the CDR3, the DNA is TGTGCCAGCAGCCCCGGACAGGGGAACTATGGCTACACCTTC. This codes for CASSPGQGNYGYTF.

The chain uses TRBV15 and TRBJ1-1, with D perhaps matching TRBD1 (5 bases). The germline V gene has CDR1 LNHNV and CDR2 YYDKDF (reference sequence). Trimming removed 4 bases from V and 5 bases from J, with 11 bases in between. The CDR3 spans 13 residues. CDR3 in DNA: TGTGCCACCAGCACCAATGGGGGGACTGAAGCTTTCTTT. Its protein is CATSTNGGTEAFF.

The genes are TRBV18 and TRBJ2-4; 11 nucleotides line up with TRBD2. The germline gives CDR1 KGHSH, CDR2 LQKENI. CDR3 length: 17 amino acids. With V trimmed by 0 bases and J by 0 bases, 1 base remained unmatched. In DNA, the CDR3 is TGTGCCAGCTCACCACCGGGACTAGCGGTAGCCAAAAACATTCAGTACTTC. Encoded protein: CASSPPGLAVAKNIQYF. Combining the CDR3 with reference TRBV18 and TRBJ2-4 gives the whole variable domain NAGVMQNPRHLVRRRGQEARLRCSPMKGHSHVYWYRQLPEEGLKFMVYLQKENIIDESGMPKERFSAEFPKEGPSILRIQQVVRGDSAAYFCASSPPGLAVAKNIQYFGAGTRLSVL.

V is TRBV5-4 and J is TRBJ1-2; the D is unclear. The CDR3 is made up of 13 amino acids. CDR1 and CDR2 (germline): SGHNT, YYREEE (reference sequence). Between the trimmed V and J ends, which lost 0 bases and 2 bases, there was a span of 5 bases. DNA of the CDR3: TGTGCCAGCAGCTTGGACAGCAACTATGGCTACACCTTC. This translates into CASSLDSNYGYTF.

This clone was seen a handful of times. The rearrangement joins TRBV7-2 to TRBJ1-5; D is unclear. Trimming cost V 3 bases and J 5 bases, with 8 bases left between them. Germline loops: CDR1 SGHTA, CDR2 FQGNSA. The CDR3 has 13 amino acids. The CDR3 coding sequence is TGTGCCAGCAGCTTCTCAGCTGATCAGCCCCAGCATTTT. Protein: CASSFSADQPQHF.